These 25 T cell receptor beta chains originate from one sample sequenced in a study of blood T cell repertoires in COVID-19. Assay: immunoSEQ multiplex PCR; the TCRdb copy retains only in-frame clones and omits some. The sample records approximately 85,000 clones, more than 80% being singletons. Sequenced material: peripheral blood. These receptors were collected from a man aged 45-65 years with active or convalescent COVID-19.

The chain recombines TRBV11-3 with TRBJ2-2; the D gene is possibly TRBD1 (5 bases). CDR3 length: 14 amino acids. The ends were cut back, 4 bases at V and 2 bases at J, with 8 bases in the middle. Germline lookup yields CDR1 SGHNT and CDR2 YENEEA. The CDR3 protein is CASSYQGNTGELFF. The CDR3 DNA reads TGTGCCAGCAGCTATCAGGGAAACACCGGGGAGCTGTTTTTT.

CDR3 sequence: CASSLLALGTDTQYF. CDR3 nucleotides: TGTGCCAGCAGTTTACTAGCGTTAGGAACAGATACGCAGTATTTT. This sequence joins TRBV27 and TRBJ2-3, with D maybe TRBD2 (6 bases). The germline V gene encodes CDR1 MNHEY and CDR2 SMNVEV (reference sequence). Trimming pared 2 bases from V and 3 bases from J, leaving 12 bases between. The CDR3 covers 15 residues.

V usage is TRBV12-5 and J usage is TRBJ2-7; 13 nucleotides align to TRBD2. The CDR3 covers 17 residues. V was pared by 3 bases and J by 3 bases, with 8 bases of the junction left unmatched. Per the germline V gene, CDR1 is LGHNT and CDR2 is FRNRAP. CDR3 nucleotides: TGTGCTAGTGGTTTTAACCTAGGGACTAGCGGGGTCTACGAGCAGTACTTC. As protein: CASGFNLGTSGVYEQYF.

This clone showed up just a few times. The chain is built from TRBV7-2 and TRBJ2-7; 13 nucleotides match TRBD2. This CDR3 has 18 amino acids. V shed 0 bases and J 0 bases; nucleotides not matched to a gene: 5. Germline V CDR1 and CDR2: SGHTA, FQGNSA. The chain's CDR3 is CASSLATSGRTSSYEQYF. The CDR3 nucleotides are TGTGCCAGCAGCTTAGCGACTAGCGGGAGGACGAGCTCCTACGAGCAGTACTTC.

The J gene is TRBJ2-2, the V gene TRBV11-2; possible D gene TRBD1, 5 bases. The CDR3 totals 13 residues. The V gene lost 8 bases and the J gene lost 4 bases, with 11 bases spanning the gap. Germline V CDR1 and CDR2: SGHAT, FQNNGV. The CDR3 reads CASGQGVTGELFF. The CDR3 nucleotides are TGTGCCAGCGGCCAGGGTGTCACCGGGGAGCTGTTTTTT.

The CDR3 spells CASSDHALSPGSPLHF. The CDR3 coding sequence is TGTGCCAGCAGTGACCATGCACTTTCCCCGGGGTCACCCCTCCACTTT. V gene TRBV6-4 combines with J gene TRBJ1-6; D not certain. V gave up 2 bases and J gave up 10 bases, with 18 bases separating them. Germline V CDR1 and CDR2: MRHNA, SNTAGT. The CDR3 covers 16 residues.

The rearrangement links TRBV5-1 to TRBJ1-3; D is possibly TRBD1 (5 bases). This CDR3 has 15 residues. With 4 bases removed from V and 2 bases from J, the gap between germline ends came to 13 bases. The germline CDR1 and CDR2 sequences are SGHRS and YFSETQ. As DNA, the CDR3 is TGCGCCAGCAGCCATAACGGCAGGGCTGGAAACACCATATATTTT. Translation gives CASSHNGRAGNTIYF.

CDR3 region: CAWSVGGEGVAFF. The CDR3 DNA sequence: TGTGCCTGGAGTGTAGGAGGGGAGGGTGTAGCTTTCTTT. The V and J genes are TRBV30 and TRBJ1-1, with TRBD1 as a possible D gene (5 bases). CDR3 length: 13 residues. Trimming stripped 0 bases from V and 10 bases from J, with 15 bases between. CDR1 and CDR2 (germline): GTSNPN, SVGIG (reference sequence).

This clone was counted a single time. The chain employs TRBV5-1 and TRBJ2-5, with 10 nucleotides matching TRBD1. J gave up 1 base and V 4 bases, and 7 bases lay outside the gene matches. The CDR3 has 16 amino acids. CDR1 and CDR2 (germline): SGHRS, YFSETQ. DNA for the CDR3: TGCGCCAGCAGCCCGACCGGGACAGGGGTCCAAGAGACCCAGTACTTC. Amino acids: CASSPTGTGVQETQYF.

This rearrangement joins TRBV4-3 to TRBJ2-7; the D gene is possibly TRBD2 (5 bases). The CDR3 is 16 residues long. Germline V gene data show CDR1 as LGHNA and CDR2 as YSLEER. Trimming left V 4 bases short and J 4 bases short, with 20 bases between. Here the CDR3 DNA reads TGCGCCAGCAGCCCCTTGGTCGGCCCCGGGGTATACGAGCAGTACTTC. Amino acid sequence: CASSPLVGPGVYEQYF.

The chain recombines TRBV5-5 with TRBJ2-5, with 7 bases that match TRBD1. The CDR3 has 11 amino acids. J was trimmed by 14 bases and V by 4 bases; bases with no gene match: 8. CDR1 is SGHKS, CDR2 YYEKEE, per germline (reference sequence). Here the CDR3 reads CASSASRDRYF. Here the CDR3 DNA reads TGTGCCAGCAGCGCAAGCCGGGACAGATACTTC.

The chain links TRBV6-1 to TRBJ2-7; the match to TRBD1 covers 10 bases. This CDR3 contains 16 residues. After removal of 4 bases from V and 4 bases from J, the junction contained 10 bases not matched to a gene. Germline V gene lookup returns CDR1 MNHNS and CDR2 SASEGT. CDR3 region: CASSGSRTGQGYEQYF. The CDR3 DNA sequence: TGTGCCAGCAGTGGATCCCGAACGGGACAGGGGTACGAGCAGTACTTC.

The chain couples TRBV18 to TRBJ1-1; a possible D gene is TRBD1 (6 bases). This CDR3 has 16 residues. The germline V gene has CDR1 KGHSH and CDR2 LQKENI. Between the trimmed V and J ends, which lost 1 base and 0 bases, there was a span of 12 bases. In DNA form, the CDR3 reads TGTGCCAGCTCACCACGAAAGGGGGACATGAACACTGAAGCTTTCTTT. Amino acid sequence: CASSPRKGDMNTEAFF.

This clone was seen a handful of times. The chain recombines TRBV7-2 with TRBJ2-7, with TRBD1 as a possible D gene (5 bases). V was trimmed by 4 bases and J by 4 bases, leaving 11 bases between them. The CDR3 has 13 residues. Germline lookup yields CDR1 SGHTA and CDR2 FQGNSA. CDR3 amino acids: CASSSQGGYEQYF. The CDR3 region has the DNA TGTGCCAGCAGCTCGCAGGGTGGATACGAGCAGTACTTC.

The chain is built from TRBV5-1 and TRBJ1-4; TRBD1 agrees at 8 bases. CDR1 and CDR2 (germline): SGHRS, YFSETQ. The CDR3 has 15 residues. With V trimmed by 1 base and J by 7 bases, 6 bases remained unmatched. This chain's CDR3 is CASSLLQGAREKLFF. Written as DNA, the CDR3 is TGCGCCAGCAGCTTGCTTCAGGGGGCGCGTGAAAAACTGTTTTTT.

The chain carries TRBV7-9 and TRBJ1-1, with a possible D match to TRBD1 (5 bases). Germline V gene sequence: CDR1 SEHNR, CDR2 FQNEAQ (reference sequence). Trimming pared 0 bases from V and 5 bases from J, leaving 13 bases between. The length of the CDR3 is 15 residues. The CDR3 is CASSLAQGEITEAFF. CDR3 bases: TGTGCCAGCAGCTTAGCGCAGGGTGAAATTACTGAAGCTTTCTTT. The whole variable domain, remainder taken from reference TRBV7-9 and TRBJ1-1, is DTGVSQNPRHKITKRGQNVTFRCDPISEHNRLYWYRQTLGQGPEFLTYFQNEAQLEKSRLLSDRFSAERPKGSFSTLEIQRTEQGDSAMYLCASSLAQGEITEAFFGQGTRLTVV.

The chain's CDR3 is CASSPLTGNTEAFF. DNA of the CDR3: TGTGCCAGCAGCCCCTTGACAGGGAACACTGAAGCTTTCTTT. This sequence joins TRBV9 and TRBJ1-1, with a possible D match to TRBD1 (6 bases). The V and J ends lost 4 bases and 1 base respectively, with 11 bases between them. Germline V gene data show CDR1 as SGDLS and CDR2 as YYNGEE. The CDR3 runs 14 residues.

The V gene is TRBV5-3, the J gene TRBJ2-1; TRBD1 matches 9 bases. Being an ORF, TRBV5-3 has a function that is uncertain. The CDR3 covers 17 residues. With V trimmed by 9 bases and J by 4 bases, 17 bases remained unmatched. The DNA of the CDR3 is TGTGCCACAGGACAGGGGACCCCAAGTACTATATACAATGAGCAGTTCTTC. Translated: CATGQGTPSTIYNEQFF.

The V gene is TRBV6-4, the J gene TRBJ2-3; 12 nucleotides match TRBD2. The CDR3 length is 16 residues. CDR1 is MRHNA, CDR2 SNTAGT, per germline. With 9 bases clipped from V and 3 bases from J, the junction kept 10 bases outside the gene matches. The CDR3 sequence: CASAPSGRVGTDTQYF. The DNA for the CDR3 is TGTGCCAGTGCACCTAGCGGGAGGGTGGGAACAGATACGCAGTATTTT.

Here the CDR3 reads CATSVTSGRYTGELFF. The CDR3 DNA is TGTGCCACCAGTGTAACTAGCGGGAGATACACCGGGGAGCTGTTTTTT. The chain carries TRBV24-1 and TRBJ2-2; TRBD2 matches at 11 bases. The CDR3 has 16 residues. V dropped 5 bases and J dropped 3; count of bases not matched to a gene: 4. CDR1 and CDR2 from the germline V gene are KGHDR and SFDVKD.

The chain couples TRBV4-3 to TRBJ1-2; 8 positions agree with TRBD1. The germline CDR1 and CDR2 sequences are LGHNA and YSLEER. J was trimmed by 4 bases and V by 0 bases; bases with no gene match: 7. This CDR3 has 16 residues. The CDR3 sequence: CASSQELQGATYGYTF. The CDR3 DNA reads as TGCGCCAGCAGCCAAGAATTGCAGGGGGCAACCTATGGCTACACCTTC.

This clone was seen more than once but under ten times. The V call is TRBV18, the J call TRBJ1-6, with TRBD1 as a possible D gene (5 bases). Germline V gene data show CDR1 as KGHSH and CDR2 as LQKENI. V lost 1 base and J 7 bases, leaving 8 bases between the germline ends. This CDR3 spans 14 amino acids. The CDR3 DNA reads TGTGCCAGCTCACCACGATCAGGGAATTCACCCCTCCACTTT. Its translation: CASSPRSGNSPLHF.

The rearrangement uses TRBV29-1 and TRBJ2-7; 9 bases are a match to TRBD1. Germline V gives CDR1 SQVTM, CDR2 ANQGSEA. V dropped 7 bases and J dropped 10; count of bases not matched to a gene: 5. The CDR3 is 10 amino acids. This CDR3 reads CSAGDREQYF. The DNA for the CDR3 is TGCAGCGCCGGGGACAGGGAACAGTACTTC.

This clone occurred once. V gene TRBV27 combines with J gene TRBJ2-1; 11 nucleotides line up with TRBD2. Germline V CDR1 and CDR2: MNHEY, SMNVEV (reference sequence). The CDR3 length is 21 residues. J lost 7 bases, V lost 6 bases, and 26 bases had no gene match. The CDR3 nucleotides read TGTGCCAGCAGACTACTTCCCGGGACTAGCGGACTCTTTCGTAGGACAAATGAGCAGTTCTTC. It yields the protein CASRLLPGTSGLFRRTNEQFF.

This clone was picked up one time. The V call is TRBV6-7, the J call TRBJ1-4, with 10 bases lining up with TRBD1. TRBV6-7 is an open reading frame whose function is uncertain. This CDR3 has 21 amino acids. Losses at the gene ends were 6 bases for V and 0 bases for J; bases not matched to a gene: 19. The CDR3 DNA reads TGTGCCAGCAGACGCCTCGATTCGGACAGGGGGGCGAATACAACTAATGAAAAACTGTTTTTT. Its translation: CASRRLDSDRGANTTNEKLFF.